This TCR beta chain was identified in a study of Graves' ophthalmopathy and Graves' hyperthyroidism. A remark on this clonotype: Its antigen is undetermined. This CDR3 fails to terminate in the conserved phenylalanine or tryptophan, so it likely reflects a read error.

The authors amplified TCR beta CDR3 regions, and they did so from RNA transcripts for repertoire sequencing. HTBI primers were used in a first-round RT-PCR, which preceded a second-round multiplex PCR. One entry per CDR3 protein, called by TCRdb with MiXCR from the multiplex PCR reads. The sample lists about 550,000 distinct CDR3 sequences; about two fifths were seen once. Whole-study findings and limits: Most thyroid-expanded clonotypes exceeding 0.001 frequency were also found in blood.

The TCR originated in an adult man with Graves' hyperthyroidism. The sequenced material came from peripheral blood or thyroid tissue (not recorded which).

CDR3 in amino acids: CAISDAGNNSPLHI. For the CDR3, the DNA is TGTGCCATCAGTGACGCAGGGAATAATTCGCCCCTCCACATT. V usage is TRBV10-3 and J usage is TRBJ1-6; tentative D call: TRBD1 (5 bases). CDR3 length: 14 residues. Germline CDR1 ENHRY, CDR2 SYGVKD.